This T cell receptor beta chain was sequenced for a study of cytotoxic CD8 clonotypes in ibrutinib-treated CLL. Study-level information: In all, 10 to 11 patients were relapsed/refractory, 15 were treatment-naive and roughly 18 were IGHV unmutated. Samples showed on average roughly 250,000 productive templates and 90,000 or so productive rearrangements. Overall study findings and caveats: Patients had baseline clonality above age-matched healthy donors, and this clonality moved with circulating CD8+ T-cell counts.

A word on this clone: Its antigen is still unknown.

Sequenced by immunoSEQ multiplex PCR; TCRdb stores in-frame clones only, minus some. The repertoire holds about 120,000 clones, 80% to 90% seen once, with about 2% in the top ten. Trimming took off 0 bases at V and 8 bases at J, with 14 bases between the two ends. The length of the CDR3 is 14 residues. The germline gives CDR1 SGHRS, CDR2 YFSETQ. This chain links TRBV5-1 with TRBJ1-2; tentative D call: TRBD1 (6 bases). The sequence derives from a human donor with chronic lymphocytic leukemia. Sequences were derived from PBMCs, sampled after 24 months of ibrutinib treatment. Here the CDR3 DNA reads TGCGCCAGCAGCTTGGAGGGGGGACGTACAGGCTACACCTTC. Protein sequence: CASSLEGGRTGYTF.